The clone carrying this T cell receptor (beta chain) was picked up many times. The assay was immunoSEQ multiplex PCR, and TCRdb's table has in-frame clones only and misses some. The repertoire has some 360,000 clones, less than 75% of them found once; the top ten carry about 9.4%. This sample is drawn from a study of shared clonotypes between healthy human individuals. The V end lost 0 bases, the J end lost 4 bases, and 10 bases lay between the germline ends. This CDR3 has 15 amino acids. Germline V CDR1 and CDR2: SGHTA, FQGNSA. This TCR was recovered from a man aged 25-45 years in good health. Specimen: memory CD4+ T cells sorted from blood. Noted subset: CD45RA-negative fraction. The chain has TRBV7-2 and TRBJ1-5; the D gene is possibly TRBD1 (5 bases). DNA for the CDR3: TGTGCCAGCAGCTTAGCCCTTTCAGGGAATCAGCCCCAGCATTTT. Translating gives CASSLALSGNQPQHF.